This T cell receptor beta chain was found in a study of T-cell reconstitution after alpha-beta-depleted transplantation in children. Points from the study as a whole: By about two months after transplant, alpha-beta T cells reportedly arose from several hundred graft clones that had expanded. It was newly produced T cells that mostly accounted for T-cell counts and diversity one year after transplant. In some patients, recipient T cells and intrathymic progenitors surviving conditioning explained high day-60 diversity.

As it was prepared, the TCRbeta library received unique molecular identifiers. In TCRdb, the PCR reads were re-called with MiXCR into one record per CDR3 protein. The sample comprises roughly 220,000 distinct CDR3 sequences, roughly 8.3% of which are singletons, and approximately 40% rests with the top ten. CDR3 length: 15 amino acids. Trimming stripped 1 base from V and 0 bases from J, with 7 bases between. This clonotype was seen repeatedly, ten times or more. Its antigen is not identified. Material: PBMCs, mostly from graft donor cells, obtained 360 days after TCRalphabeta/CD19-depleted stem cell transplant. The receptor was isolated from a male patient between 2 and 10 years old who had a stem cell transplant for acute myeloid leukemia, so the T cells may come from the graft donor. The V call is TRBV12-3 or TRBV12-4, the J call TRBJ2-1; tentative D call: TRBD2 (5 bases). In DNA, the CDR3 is TGTGCCAGCAGTTTAGACGGGATCTCCTACAATGAGCAGTTCTTC. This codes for CASSLDGISYNEQFF.